One and the same sample provided the 20 T cell receptor beta chains below, sequenced in a study of shared clonotypes between healthy human individuals. Repertoires were generated with immunoSEQ multiplex PCR, while TCRdb's copy carries only in-frame clones and drops some. The sample holds about 1 million clones, about 75% seen once. The sequenced sample consisted of memory CD4+ T cells sorted from blood. The subset was: CD45RA-negative fraction. Receptors were obtained from a man aged 18 to 30 in good health.

This rearrangement joins TRBV5-8 to TRBJ2-3; 7 nucleotides align to TRBD2. The CDR3 has 16 residues. Germline CDR1 reads SGHTS; CDR2 reads YDEGEE. V gave up 3 bases and J gave up 1 base; unmatched junction bases: 8. The CDR3 bases are TGTGCCAGCAGCTATACGGGGGGAACGCGCACAGATACGCAGTATTTT. Its protein is CASSYTGGTRTDTQYF.

This clone has only one observation. Different DNA sequences within this sample yield the same CDR3. This chain joins TRBV2 and TRBJ2-5; unclear D gene. The CDR3 has 13 amino acids. Trimming removed 4 bases at V and 2 bases at J, with 8 bases between. Germline CDR1 is SNHLY and CDR2 is FYNNEI. For the CDR3, the DNA is TGTGCCAGCAGTGTGGTTCAGCAAGAGACCCAGTACTTC. Its translation is CASSVVQQETQYF.

V usage is TRBV4-1 and J usage is TRBJ2-3; TRBD2 matches 12 bases. Germline-derived CDR1 and CDR2 are MGHRA and YSYEKL. The CDR3 is 16 residues long. V lost 1 base, J lost 3 bases, and 2 bases stayed unmatched. The CDR3 region is CASSQVGLAGTDTQYF. CDR3 nucleotides: TGCGCCAGCAGCCAAGTAGGACTAGCGGGGACAGATACGCAGTATTTT.

CDR3 DNA sequence: TGTGCCAGCAGCCGTGGGACTAGCGACTACAATGAGCAGTTCTTC. This encodes CASSRGTSDYNEQFF. This chain links TRBV7-9 with TRBJ2-1; 10 nucleotides match TRBD2. CDR1 is SEHNR and CDR2 is FQNEAQ in the germline V gene (reference sequence). Germline trimming cut 5 bases from V and 3 bases from J; bases unmatched to any gene: 4. This CDR3 region has 15 residues.

This sequence joins TRBV19 and TRBJ2-3; TRBD1 agrees at 10 bases. The CDR3 runs to 15 residues. Per germline, CDR1 LNHDA and CDR2 SQIVND (reference sequence). With V trimmed by 5 bases and J by 5 bases, 7 bases remained unmatched. CDR3 in amino acids: CASSLRQGAGDTQYF. The CDR3 bases are TGTGCCAGTAGTCTCCGACAGGGGGCGGGAGATACGCAGTATTTT.

The chain carries TRBV7-2 and TRBJ2-4, with D perhaps given as TRBD1 or TRBD2 (5 bases each). This CDR3 has 14 amino acids. V was cut by 6 bases and J by 8 bases, with 17 bases left in between. The V gene's germline CDR1 is SGHTA and CDR2 FQGNSA. This CDR3 reads CASRSGTFGDIQYF. CDR3 nucleotide sequence: TGTGCCAGCAGATCCGGGACCTTCGGGGACATTCAGTACTTC.

J is TRBJ2-2 and V is TRBV15; D may be TRBD2 (5 bases). The CDR3 loop spans 14 amino acids. From germline, CDR1 is LNHNV and CDR2 YYDKDF (reference sequence). V lost 1 base, J lost 3 bases, and 6 bases lay in between. CDR3 region: CATSRAGDTGELFF. The CDR3 nucleotides read TGTGCCACCAGCAGAGCCGGGGACACCGGGGAGCTGTTTTTT.

J is TRBJ2-3 and V is TRBV6-6, with 9 bases fitting TRBD1. CDR1 is MNHNY, CDR2 SVGAGI, per germline (reference sequence). This CDR3 is 14 amino acids long. V was clipped by 5 bases and J by 3 bases; unmatched bases: 3. This chain's CDR3 is CASSTGGSTDTQYF. DNA of the CDR3: TGTGCCAGCAGTACAGGGGGCTCGACAGATACGCAGTATTTT.

V is TRBV4-2 and J is TRBJ2-3; TRBD2 matches 7 bases. V shed 1 base, J shed 5 bases, and the junction held 9 bases outside the gene matches. This CDR3 contains 16 residues. Germline V CDR1 and CDR2: LGHNA, YNFKEQ. The CDR3 coding sequence is TGTGCCAGCAGCCAAGTATCCACTAGCGATAGAGATACGCAGTATTTT. This translates into CASSQVSTSDRDTQYF.

The rearrangement uses TRBV5-1 and TRBJ2-1, with 10 positions matching TRBD2. Germline CDR1 and CDR2: SGHRS and YFSETQ. V shed 4 bases, J shed 4 bases, and the junction held 5 bases outside the gene matches. This CDR3 spans 15 amino acids. The CDR3 DNA is TGCGCCAGCAGCGCCGGGACTAGCGTTTACAATGAGCAGTTCTTC. Amino acid sequence: CASSAGTSVYNEQFF.

This chain joins TRBV5-6 and TRBJ2-2; D not resolved. From germline, CDR1 is SGHDT and CDR2 YYEEEE. This CDR3 contains 14 residues. V gave up 1 base and J gave up 4 bases, with 8 bases separating them. CDR3 sequence reads: CASSLRIATGELFF. As DNA, the CDR3 is TGTGCCAGCAGCTTGAGAATCGCCACCGGGGAGCTGTTTTTT.

Here the CDR3 reads CASSQDPHLAGFYEQYF. The DNA of the CDR3 is TGCGCCAGCAGCCAAGATCCTCACCTAGCGGGCTTCTACGAGCAGTACTTC. The V and J genes are TRBV4-1 and TRBJ2-7; TRBD2 matches at 8 bases. This CDR3 region has 17 residues. Looked up from germline, CDR1 is MGHRA and CDR2 is YSYEKL. Germline trimming cut 0 bases from V and 3 bases from J; bases unmatched to any gene: 10.

With respect to this clone: At one of its ends the junction is not consistent with the germline gene, which may arise from a read error. The chain recombines TRBV14 with TRBJ2-5; unclear D gene. CDR1 SGHDN and CDR2 FVKESK come from the germline V gene. The CDR3 sequence is 12 residues long. CDR3 loop: CASSQEPPLYHF. CDR3 DNA: TGTGCCAGCAGCCAAGAACCTCCACTTTATCACTTC.

This clone was seen a handful of times. V usage is TRBV9 and J usage is TRBJ1-6, with a tentative D call TRBD1 (5 bases). The CDR3 is 14 residues long. The ends were cut back, 3 bases at V and 8 bases at J, with 12 bases in the middle. CDR1 is SGDLS and CDR2 is YYNGEE in the germline V gene. CDR3 sequence (DNA): TGTGCCAGCAGCGCACAGGTTTTGGATTCACCCCTCCACTTT. Protein: CASSAQVLDSPLHF.

This chain connects TRBV28 to TRBJ1-1; 8 bases map to TRBD1. The CDR3 extends over 19 amino acids. Germline CDR1 is MDHEN and CDR2 is SYDVKM. The V gene end was trimmed by 4 bases and the J gene end by 1 base; junction bases not matched to a gene: 17. This CDR3 reads CASSSISGTGVFSNTEAFF. DNA of the CDR3: TGTGCCAGCAGTTCAATATCCGGGACAGGAGTATTCTCGAACACTGAAGCTTTCTTT. The variable domain in full, with the rest retrieved from reference TRBV28 and TRBJ1-1, is DVKVTQSSRYLVKRTGEKVFLECVQDMDHENMFWYRQDPGLGLRLIYFSYDVKMKEKGDIPEGYSVSREKKERFSLILESASTNQTSMYLCASSSISGTGVFSNTEAFFGQGTRLTVV.

This clone was seen only once. Additional DNA sequences in this sample encode the identical CDR3. The chain combines TRBV28 with TRBJ1-2; D is unclear. Germline V gene lookup returns CDR1 MDHEN and CDR2 SYDVKM. V shed 2 bases and J shed 2 bases, with 6 bases lying between them. The CDR3 covers 13 residues. The CDR3 DNA sequence: TGTGCCAGCAGTTTAGGTCCAAACTATGGCTACACCTTC. Translated, it gives CASSLGPNYGYTF.

V is TRBV5-4 and J is TRBJ2-2; D is unresolved. V lost 3 bases, J lost 1 base, and 4 bases lay in between. The CDR3 extends over 13 amino acids. Germline lookup yields CDR1 SGHNT and CDR2 YYREEE (reference sequence). CDR3 in DNA: TGTGCCAGCAGCTCGCAGAACACCGGGGAGCTGTTTTTT. Translating gives CASSSQNTGELFF.

This clone was counted ten times or more. The rearrangement uses TRBV5-6 and TRBJ2-1; D ambiguous. Trimming removed 3 bases at V and 3 bases at J, with 13 bases between. Germline CDR1 is SGHDT and CDR2 is YYEEEE. This CDR3 has 15 residues. CDR3 sequence (DNA): TGTGCCAGCAGCTCCATGGCTGACGGCTACAATGAGCAGTTCTTC. Translating gives CASSSMADGYNEQFF. The variable domain in full, completed from reference TRBV5-6 and TRBJ2-1, reads DAGVTQSPTHLIKTRGQQVTLRCSPKSGHDTVSWYQQALGQGPQFIFQYYEEEERQRGNFPDRFSGHQFPNYSSELNVNALLLGDSALYLCASSSMADGYNEQFFGPGTRLTVL.

V usage is TRBV4-3 and J usage is TRBJ2-1; TRBD2 aligns across 9 bases. In germline, CDR1 is LGHNA, CDR2 YSLEER. The trim removed 0 bases at V and 4 bases at J, leaving 4 bases unmatched. The CDR3 runs 16 residues. The CDR3, as DNA: TGCGCCAGCAGCCAAGATTTAGCGGGAGCTTACAATGAGCAGTTCTTC. It specifies CASSQDLAGAYNEQFF.

This clone showed up just once. V gene TRBV21-1 combines with J gene TRBJ1-2; the table's D call, TRBD1, was not checked against the DNA. TRBV21-1 is a pseudogene. This CDR3 spans 16 amino acids. CDR3 region: CASSKVGLKSPYGYTF. The CDR3 DNA is TGTGCCAGCAGCAAAGTTGGGCTCAAAAGCCCCTATGGCTACACCTTC.